The following is a TCR beta chain sequence with its context. Its antigen is as yet unknown. There are 14 residues in the CDR3. Looked up from germline, CDR1 is DFQATT and CDR2 is SNEGSKA (reference sequence). V lost 1 base to trimming and J lost 2 bases, with 11 bases between them. Sampling of bone marrow took place during active disease in every patient. This sample was taken from a study of read filtering for tumor transcriptome and immune sequencing. Findings of the study overall: In IR-seq, single-read clonotypes were approximately 83% of clonotypes but about 3.5% of reads. Dropping single-read clonotypes raised IR-seq and RNA-seq shared-clonotype correlation.

This library used roughly 0.4 ug RNA and molecular barcoded adaptors spanning alpha/delta and beta/gamma chains. One entry per CDR3 protein, called by TCRdb with MiXCR from the reads. Of 50,000 or so distinct CDR3 sequences listed, more than 10% were seen once; the top ten hold roughly 15%. This clonotype was obtained from a donor older than 35 with multiple myeloma. The genes are TRBV20-1 and TRBJ1-1; weak D call: TRBD1 (5 bases). Sequencing was carried out using a population of CD138-negative cells sorted from bone marrow. The DNA for the CDR3 is TGCAGTGCTAGAGCCGGGTGGGGCAACACTGAAGCTTTCTTT. It yields the protein CSARAGWGNTEAFF.